The source of this TCR beta chain is a study of shared clonotypes between healthy human individuals. General study results and limits: In general, naive subsets displayed greater estimated richness than memory subsets did.

200 to 250 ng DNA, tens of thousands of T cell genomes, went into each sorted-subset replicate PCR. Some clones are missing from TCRdb's copy, which holds only in-frame ones; the method was immunoSEQ multiplex PCR. The sample shows around 1,900,000 clones, approximately 92% of them seen only once. CD45RO-negative CD8 cells positively selected for CCR7 made up the naive population, which excluded terminally differentiated effector memory CD45RA+ cells. Points on this clone: Its matching antigen is unknown.

Germline V gene data show CDR1 as LNHDA and CDR2 as SQIVND (reference sequence). The CDR3 sequence is 12 residues long. V was clipped by 5 bases and J by 4 bases, with 8 bases between them. V gene TRBV19 combines with J gene TRBJ1-1, with no clear D. The clonotype comes from a young man in good health. Some clones in this sample may be carry-over from other donors' samples. The sequenced sample was naive CD8+ T cells from PBMCs. The CDR3 DNA sequence: TGTGCCAGTAGTCATTCGCGCACTGAAGCTTTCTTT. It specifies CASSHSRTEAFF.